The 4 T cell receptor beta chains below come from one sample, sequenced in a study of cytomegalovirus exposure and HLA in healthy donors. Both 60 Vbeta primers and 13 Jbeta primers went into the PCR. Clones were read by immunoSEQ multiplex PCR, and TCRdb kept only the in-frame ones, dropping some. The data show roughly 130,000 clones, 70% to 85% seen once. The sample was PBMCs. These receptors were obtained from a woman aged 55 to 70 in good health and CMV-seropositive.

A few counts support this clone. In DNA, the CDR3 is TGTGCCAGCAGCTTCGACGACAAACCCTACTACGAGCAGTACTTC. Its translation is CASSFDDKPYYEQYF. This rearrangement joins TRBV5-4 to TRBJ2-7; D unclear. CDR1 and CDR2 (germline): SGHNT, YYREEE (reference sequence). The CDR3 covers 15 residues. The germline V and J ends were trimmed by 2 bases and 3 bases, with 15 bases remaining between them.

This chain links TRBV5-1 with TRBJ1-1; TRBD1 aligns across 7 bases. The CDR3 sequence is 12 residues long. The V and J ends lost 7 bases and 4 bases, in that order; junction bases with no gene match: 4. Germline values: CDR1 SGHRS, CDR2 YFSETQ. CDR3 sequence reads: CASRTGFTEAFF. The CDR3 nucleotides read TGCGCCAGCCGGACAGGTTTCACTGAAGCTTTCTTT.

The chain combines TRBV9 with TRBJ2-7; 7 bases line up with TRBD1. The CDR3 loop spans 14 amino acids. Looked up from germline, CDR1 is SGDLS and CDR2 is YYNGEE. V shed 0 bases and J 6 bases; nucleotides not matched to a gene: 6. CDR3 nucleotide sequence: TGTGCCAGCAGCGTAGCCTGGGCAGGGGGCGAGCAGTACTTC. Translating it yields CASSVAWAGGEQYF. The whole variable domain, remainder taken from reference TRBV9 and TRBJ2-7, is DSGVTQTPKHLITATGQRVTLRCSPRSGDLSVYWYQQSLDQGLQFLIQYYNGEERAKGNILERFSAQQFPDLHSELNLSSLELGDSALYFCASSVAWAGGEQYFGPGTRLTVT.

The chain links TRBV19 to TRBJ2-3; possible D gene TRBD2, 7 bases. Deletions cut 1 base from V and 6 bases from J, with 17 bases between. The CDR3 totals 16 residues. Germline-derived CDR1 and CDR2 are LNHDA and SQIVND (reference sequence). DNA for the CDR3: TGTGCCAGTAGTATAGGGAGGGGGGGGGTTGCGGATACGCAGTATTTT. Amino acids: CASSIGRGGVADTQYF.